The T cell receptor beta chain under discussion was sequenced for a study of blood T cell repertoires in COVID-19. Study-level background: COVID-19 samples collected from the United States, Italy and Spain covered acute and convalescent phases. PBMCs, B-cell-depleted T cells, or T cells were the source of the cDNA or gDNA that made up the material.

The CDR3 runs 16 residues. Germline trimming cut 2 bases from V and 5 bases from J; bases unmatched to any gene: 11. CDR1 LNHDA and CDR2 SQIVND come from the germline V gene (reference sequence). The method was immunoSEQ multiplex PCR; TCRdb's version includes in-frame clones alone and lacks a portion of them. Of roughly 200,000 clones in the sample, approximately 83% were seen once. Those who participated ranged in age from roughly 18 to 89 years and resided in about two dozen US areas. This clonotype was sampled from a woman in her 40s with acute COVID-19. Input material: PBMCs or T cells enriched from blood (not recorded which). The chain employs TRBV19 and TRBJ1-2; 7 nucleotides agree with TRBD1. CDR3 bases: TGTGCCAGTAGTATACAAGGGGGCGGATTCTGGTATGGCTACACCTTC. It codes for CASSIQGGGFWYGYTF.